This TCR beta chain was recorded in a study of PD-1 blockade in mismatch repair-deficient tumors. For the study at large: All were previously treated, progressing patients with about a dozen mismatch repair-deficient cancer types.

For this clone: Its target is not known.

All patients were mismatch repair deficient, assessed by either PCR or immunohistochemistry. The TCR-sequenced patients were a few responders to pembrolizumab. Germline loops: CDR1 SGHVS, CDR2 FNYEAQ. Unmatched junction bases numbered 9, after V lost 5 bases and J lost 0 bases. CDR3 length: 16 amino acids. Whole-study results and caveats: Tumor-resident clones, often absent from pretreatment blood, expanded after pembrolizumab and then contracted.

This table comes from immunoSEQ multiplex PCR, and its TCRdb copy is limited to in-frame clones, with some not included. Found here are roughly 48,000 clones, under 85% of them singletons; the top ten hold less than 3.5%. This sample comprised PBMCs, obtained before pembrolizumab treatment. The rearrangement links TRBV7-6 to TRBJ2-7, with 8 bases identical to TRBD1. The TCR originated in an adult with mismatch repair-deficient cancer. The CDR3 protein is CASSPRTGFSSYEQYF. Written as DNA, the CDR3 is TGTGCCAGCAGCCCTAGGACAGGGTTTAGCTCCTACGAGCAGTACTTC.